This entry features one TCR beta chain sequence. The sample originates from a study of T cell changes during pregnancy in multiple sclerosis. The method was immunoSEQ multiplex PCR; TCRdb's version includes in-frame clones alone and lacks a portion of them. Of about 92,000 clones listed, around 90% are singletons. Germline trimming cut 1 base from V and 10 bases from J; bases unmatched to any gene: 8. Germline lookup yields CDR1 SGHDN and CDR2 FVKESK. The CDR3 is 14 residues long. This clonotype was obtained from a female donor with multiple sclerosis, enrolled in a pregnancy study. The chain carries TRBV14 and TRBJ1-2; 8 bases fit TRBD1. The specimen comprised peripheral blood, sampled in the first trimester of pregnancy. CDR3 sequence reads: CASSQGTGPSFYTF. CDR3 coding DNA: TGTGCCAGCAGCCAAGGGACAGGGCCTTCTTTCTACACCTTC.